This TCR beta chain was captured in a study of T cell responses to AZD1222 COVID-19 vaccine. The assay was immunoSEQ multiplex PCR, and TCRdb's table has in-frame clones only and misses some. The data contain approximately 120,000 clones, around 88% of them seen just once; the ten biggest clones take up around 10%. Of note for this clone: Its target is unknown.

Study-level results: Of spike-specific TCRs, nearly half reportedly target regions left unmutated in variants.

This CDR3 comprises 15 residues. In germline, CDR1 is ENHRY, CDR2 SYGVKD. With V trimmed by 10 bases and J by 4 bases, 12 bases remained unmatched. Sequences were derived from peripheral blood, sampled on day 0 of MenACWY control vaccination. The receptor's source is an adult in good health. The chain has TRBV10-3 and TRBJ2-5; 10 bases match TRBD1. This CDR3 reads CASGQGDRGSETQYF. In DNA, the CDR3 is TGTGCCAGCGGACAGGGGGACAGGGGCTCAGAGACCCAGTACTTC.